The source of this T cell receptor (beta chain) is a study of blood T cell repertoires in COVID-19. Assay: immunoSEQ multiplex PCR; the TCRdb copy retains only in-frame clones and omits some. Of around 150,000 clones in the sample, approximately 88% are singletons; the top ten hold about 2.6%. V shed 0 bases and J shed 1 base, with 7 bases lying between them. Germline V gene lookup returns CDR1 SGHRS and CDR2 YFSETQ. The CDR3 extends over 14 amino acids. The J gene is TRBJ1-1, the V gene TRBV5-1, with a weak D call TRBD1 (5 bases). This receptor was taken from a man between 60 and 75 years old with acute or convalescent COVID-19. The sequenced material came from peripheral blood. CDR3 region: CASSLDQGNTEAFF. Here the CDR3 DNA reads TGCGCCAGCAGCTTGGATCAGGGGAACACTGAAGCTTTCTTT. Based on the CDR3 plus reference TRBV5-1 and TRBJ1-1, the full variable domain is KAGVTQTPRYLIKTRGQQVTLSCSPISGHRSVSWYQQTPGQGLQFLFEYFSETQRNKGNFPGRFSGRQFSNSRSEMNVSTLELGDSALYLCASSLDQGNTEAFFGQGTRLTVV.